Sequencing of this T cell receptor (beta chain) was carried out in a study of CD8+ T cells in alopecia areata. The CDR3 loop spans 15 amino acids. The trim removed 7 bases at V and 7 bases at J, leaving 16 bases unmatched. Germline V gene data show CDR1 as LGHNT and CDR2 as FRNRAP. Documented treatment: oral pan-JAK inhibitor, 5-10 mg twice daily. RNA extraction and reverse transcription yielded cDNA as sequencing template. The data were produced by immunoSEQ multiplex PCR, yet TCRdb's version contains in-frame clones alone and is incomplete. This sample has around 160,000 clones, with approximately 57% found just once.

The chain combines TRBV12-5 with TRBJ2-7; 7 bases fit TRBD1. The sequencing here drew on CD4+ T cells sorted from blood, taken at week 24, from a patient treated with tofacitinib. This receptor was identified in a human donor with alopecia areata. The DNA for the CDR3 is TGTGCTAGTGCCCATGGGACAGTGAGGAATACTGAGCAGTACTTC. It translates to CASAHGTVRNTEQYF.